This T cell receptor (beta chain) was documented in a study of blood T cells in healthy people across ages. The study's findings and limits: The study regarded diversity estimates from one million T cells as underestimates.

In terms of origin and age, donors were healthy Caucasian individuals from Russia aged 6 to 90. Each donor supplied ten milliliters of peripheral blood. As regards this clonotype: Antigen unknown.

After removal of 6 bases from V and 0 bases from J, the junction contained 11 bases not matched to a gene. This CDR3 spans 16 amino acids. Germline CDR1 and CDR2: DFQATT and SNEGSKA (reference sequence). Primed by a sample-barcoded 5' primer and a J-beta primer mix, a second PCR proceeded for 7 to 11 cycles. MiXCR was run by TCRdb on the 5' RACE reads, yielding one entry per CDR3 protein. The sample consists of 1,100,000 or so distinct CDR3 sequences, more than 40% of them appearing once. The chain is built from TRBV20-1 and TRBJ2-1; 7 bases are a match to TRBD2. The TCR was taken from a woman aged 55 to 70 in good health. Sequenced: blood. The CDR3 nucleotides read TGCAGTGCCCTACCGTCGGCGGGAGTCTCCTACAATGAGCAGTTCTTC. Translation: CSALPSAGVSYNEQFF.